A selection of T cell receptor beta chains follows, all from one sample in a study of T cell clones after liver transplantation. Repertoires were generated with immunoSEQ multiplex PCR, while TCRdb's copy carries only in-frame clones and drops some. The table includes some 75,000 clones, about 80% detected once. The sequencing here drew on CD4+ T cells from blood, taken before liver transplant. Receptors originate from a human donor who received a liver transplant. Each CDR3 is given with its conserved first and last residue. The order of the fields is D gene, V gene, J gene, clone size, CDR3 protein, CDR3 DNA. A D gene is named only where the DNA matches it firmly. A row's size may be missing; if present it is once, few, many or a size class.

NA	TRBV11-2	TRBJ1-2	few	CASSQQQGYGYTF	TGTGCCAGCAGCCAACAACAGGGCTATGGCTACACCTTC
NA	TRBV18	TRBJ2-5	NA	CASSRQREETQYF	TGTGCCAGCTCCCGCCAGCGGGAAGAGACCCAGTACTTC
NA	TRBV11-3	TRBJ2-3	NA	CASSPRRGGPDTQYF	TGTGCCAGCAGCCCCCGCAGGGGAGGGCCAGATACGCAGTATTTT
TRBD1	TRBV7-9	TRBJ2-2	NA	CASSLGQGNTGELFF	TGTGCCAGCAGCCTTGGACAGGGGAACACCGGGGAGCTGTTTTTT
TRBD1	TRBV11-2	TRBJ2-7	few	CASSKGDSATYEQYF	TGTGCCAGCAGCAAAGGGGACAGCGCTACCTACGAGCAGTACTTC
NA	TRBV5-1	TRBJ2-1	few	CASSSRVGGPNEQFF	TGCGCCAGCAGCTCCCGAGTTGGCGGACCCAATGAGCAGTTCTTC
NA	TRBV7-7	TRBJ2-1	NA	CASSLTESRNEQFF	TGTGCTAGCAGCTTAACGGAGTCACGCAATGAGCAGTTCTTC
TRBD1	TRBV19	TRBJ2-7	NA	CASRDRDRLSYEQYF	TGTGCCAGTAGGGACCGGGACAGGCTCTCCTACGAGCAGTACTTC
TRBD1	TRBV2	TRBJ2-7	few	CASRTGVVHEQYF	TGTGCCAGCCGGACAGGGGTGGTCCACGAGCAGTACTTC
TRBD1	TRBV28	TRBJ2-5	NA	CASSFLQGAVETQYF	TGTGCCAGCAGTTTCCTCCAGGGGGCGGTGGAGACCCAGTACTTC
TRBD2	TRBV19	TRBJ2-4	NA	CASSIGPLAGAVAKNIQYF	TGTGCCAGTAGTATAGGGCCCCTAGCGGGAGCGGTGGCCAAAAACATTCAGTACTTC
NA	TRBV28	TRBJ2-7	NA	CASIGANLLSYEQYF	TGTGCCAGCATAGGAGCGAACCTTCTTTCCTACGAGCAGTACTTC
NA	TRBV2	TRBJ2-2	NA	CASSPSNTGELFF	TGTGCCAGCAGTCCCTCCAACACCGGGGAGCTGTTTTTT
NA	TRBV5-1	TRBJ2-1	NA	CASSSQGYNEQFF	TGCGCCAGCAGCTCACAGGGTTACAATGAGCAGTTCTTC
TRBD2	TRBV6-1	TRBJ2-2	NA	CASSGPGLAGGPNTGELFF	TGTGCCAGCAGTGGGCCGGGACTAGCGGGAGGGCCTAACACCGGGGAGCTGTTTTTT
TRBD1	TRBV5-5	TRBJ1-1	few	CASSPGTGSRSFF	TGTGCCAGCAGCCCCGGGACAGGGTCGAGGTCTTTCTTT
TRBD1	TRBV4-1	TRBJ1-2	NA	CASSQHQDRVSGYTF	TGCGCCAGCAGCCAACACCAGGACAGGGTGAGTGGCTACACCTTC
TRBD1	TRBV5-4	TRBJ2-3	NA	CASSWDSPRTDTQYF	TGTGCCAGCAGCTGGGACAGTCCGCGCACAGATACGCAGTATTTT
NA	TRBV2	TRBJ2-7	NA	CASNEVGEQYF	TGTGCCAGCAACGAGGTGGGGGAGCAGTACTTC
TRBD2	TRBV28	TRBJ2-7	few	CASSLRRLAGDKQYF	TGTGCCAGCAGTTTAAGGCGGCTAGCGGGAGATAAGCAGTACTTC
NA	TRBV5-1	TRBJ2-7	NA	CASSPGTPGLLNHAYEQYF	TGCGCCAGCAGCCCTGGAACTCCGGGACTTCTCAACCACGCCTACGAGCAGTACTTC
TRBD1	TRBV7-8	TRBJ1-1	NA	CASSQPGGAGVTEAFF	TGTGCCAGCAGTCAACCAGGGGGCGCAGGAGTAACTGAAGCTTTCTTT
NA	TRBV19	TRBJ1-3	NA	CASSLARGNTIYF	TGTGCCAGTAGTTTGGCAAGGGGAAACACCATATATTTT
NA	TRBV19	TRBJ1-1	NA	CASSIGRLNTEAFF	TGTGCCAGTAGTATCGGCCGACTGAACACTGAAGCTTTCTTT
TRBD2	TRBV25-1	TRBJ2-7	NA	CASSERGGYSYEQYF	TGTGCCAGCAGTGAGCGGGGGGGCTACTCCTACGAGCAGTACTTC
TRBD1	TRBV5-1	TRBJ1-4	NA	CASSTMTGGNNEKLFF	TGCGCCAGCAGCACCATGACAGGGGGAAATAATGAAAAACTGTTTTTT
NA	TRBV30	TRBJ1-3	NA	CAIRGLGNTIYF	TGTGCCATTCGGGGACTCGGAAACACCATATATTTT
NA	TRBV2	TRBJ1-4	NA	CASNPDSVNEKLFF	TGTGCCAGCAACCCGGACAGTGTCAATGAAAAACTGTTTTTT
TRBD2	TRBV7-2	TRBJ2-5	NA	CASSFGGNQETQYF	TGTGCCAGCAGCTTCGGGGGGAACCAAGAGACCCAGTACTTC
NA	TRBV18	TRBJ1-1	NA	CASSPRGAGTEAFF	TGTGCCAGCTCACCACGGGGCGCGGGCACTGAAGCTTTCTTT
TRBD2	TRBV5-4	TRBJ2-5	NA	CASSLTSGSFGETQYF	TGTGCCAGCAGCTTGACTAGCGGGAGCTTCGGGGAGACCCAGTACTTC
TRBD2	TRBV6-5	TRBJ2-1	NA	CASSSSGRARNEQFF	TGTGCCAGCAGTAGCAGCGGGAGGGCCAGGAATGAGCAGTTCTTC
NA	TRBV27	TRBJ2-7	NA	CASSLFSLASRGYEQYF	TGTGCCAGCAGTTTATTCAGTCTAGCGTCGAGGGGCTACGAGCAGTACTTC
NA	TRBV6-6	TRBJ2-1	NA	CASSYGLPSYNEQFF	TGTGCCAGCAGTTACGGTCTACCCTCCTACAATGAGCAGTTCTTC
NA	TRBV5-1	TRBJ2-3	NA	CASSPGGPPQETQYF	TGCGCCAGCAGCCCGGGGGGCCCACCTCAAGAAACGCAGTATTTT
NA	TRBV29-1	TRBJ1-1	NA	CSVGDLNTEAFF	TGCAGCGTTGGGGATCTGAACACTGAAGCTTTCTTT
NA	TRBV19	TRBJ1-1	NA	CASSPNGWTEAFF	TGTGCCAGTAGTCCCAATGGCTGGACTGAAGCTTTCTTT